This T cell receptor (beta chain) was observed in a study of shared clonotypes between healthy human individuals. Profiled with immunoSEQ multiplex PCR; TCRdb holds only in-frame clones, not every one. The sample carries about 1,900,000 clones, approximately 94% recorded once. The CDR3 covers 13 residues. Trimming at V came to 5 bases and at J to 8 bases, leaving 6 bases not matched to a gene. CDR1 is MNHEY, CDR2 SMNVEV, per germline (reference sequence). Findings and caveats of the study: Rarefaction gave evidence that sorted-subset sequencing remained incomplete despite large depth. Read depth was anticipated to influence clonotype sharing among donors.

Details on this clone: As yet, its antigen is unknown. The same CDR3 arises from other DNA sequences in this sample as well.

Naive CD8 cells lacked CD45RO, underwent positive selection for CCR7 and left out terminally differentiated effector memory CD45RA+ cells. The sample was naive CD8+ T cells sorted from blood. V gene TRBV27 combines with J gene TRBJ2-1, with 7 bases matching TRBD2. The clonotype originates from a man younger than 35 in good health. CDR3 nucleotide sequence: TGTGCCAGCAGTCTCATTGCGGGAGATGAGCAGTTCTTC. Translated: CASSLIAGDEQFF.